Following are 16 T cell receptor beta chains from one sample sequenced in a study of blood T cell repertoires in COVID-19. Some clones are missing from TCRdb's copy, which holds only in-frame ones; the method was immunoSEQ multiplex PCR. The sample has 150,000 to 200,000 clones; over 75% are singletons. Material for sequencing was peripheral blood. These receptors originate from a woman in her seventies with acute or convalescent COVID-19.

This chain uses TRBV30 with TRBJ1-4; possible D gene TRBD1, 5 bases. With 2 bases removed from V and 8 bases from J, the gap between germline ends came to 9 bases. CDR1 GTSNPN and CDR2 SVGIG come from the germline V gene (reference sequence). CDR3 length: 12 residues. CDR3 sequence: CAWSTPGEKLFF. DNA of the CDR3: TGTGCCTGGAGTACCCCAGGGGAAAAACTGTTTTTT.

In its sample, this clone was seen once. The genes are TRBV5-8 and TRBJ2-7, with D perhaps matching TRBD2 (6 bases). The germline gives CDR1 SGHTS, CDR2 YDEGEE. Trimming removed 2 bases at V and 3 bases at J, with 15 bases between. The CDR3 runs to 15 residues. The chain's CDR3 is CASSFAPGVIYEQYF. CDR3 nucleotide sequence: TGTGCCAGCAGCTTTGCCCCGGGGGTGATCTACGAGCAGTACTTC.

The chain recombines TRBV19 with TRBJ2-3; D is unclear. V lost 4 bases, J lost 3 bases, and 20 bases lay in between. Germline V gene sequence: CDR1 LNHDA, CDR2 SQIVND (reference sequence). This CDR3 is built from 17 residues. CDR3 sequence: CASSTLSTALRTDTQYF. The CDR3 region has the DNA TGTGCCAGTAGTACCCTCTCAACAGCCTTAAGGACAGATACGCAGTATTTT.

In nucleotides, the CDR3 is TGTGCCAGCAGCTTGCCCAGCGGGAGCTACGAGCAGTACTTC. As protein: CASSLPSGSYEQYF. The chain carries TRBV5-4 and TRBJ2-7; the match to TRBD2 covers 8 bases. V lost 1 base, J lost 3 bases, and 3 bases stayed unmatched. CDR1 and CDR2 from the germline V gene are SGHNT and YYREEE (reference sequence). The CDR3 covers 14 residues.

J is TRBJ2-6 and V is TRBV12-5, with a possible D match to TRBD2 (6 bases). The CDR3 is 15 residues long. Germline values: CDR1 LGHNT, CDR2 FRNRAP. V was clipped by 3 bases and J by 2 bases, with 8 bases between them. In nucleotides, the CDR3 is TGTGCTAGTGGTTTCGCGGGACCTGGGGCCAACGTCCTGACTTTC. Its protein product is CASGFAGPGANVLTF.

V and J are TRBV2 and TRBJ1-4, with 7 bases fitting TRBD1. The CDR3 sequence is 14 residues long. Germline loops: CDR1 SNHLY, CDR2 FYNNEI. V lost 4 bases, J lost 3 bases, and 2 bases stayed unmatched. The DNA of the CDR3 is TGTGCCAGCAGTGCAGGGGGACCTAATGAAAAACTGTTTTTT. Its protein is CASSAGGPNEKLFF.

The gene calls are TRBV11-2 and TRBJ2-7, with TRBD1 matching over 8 bases. J was trimmed by 5 bases and V by 1 base; bases with no gene match: 10. CDR3 length: 16 residues. The germline CDR1 and CDR2 sequences are SGHAT and FQNNGV. The CDR3 sequence: CASSLAPQGAFNEQYF. In nucleotides, the CDR3 is TGTGCCAGCAGCTTAGCTCCCCAGGGGGCCTTCAACGAGCAGTACTTC.

This clone was seen a handful of times. The chain is built from TRBV28 and TRBJ1-3; D possibly corresponds to TRBD1 (6 bases). Looked up from germline, CDR1 is MDHEN and CDR2 is SYDVKM. The CDR3 sequence is 16 residues long. The V end was cut by 3 bases, the J end by 4 bases, with 16 bases between. The chain's CDR3 is CASSFQGRAEGNTIYF. The CDR3 DNA reads as TGTGCCAGCAGTTTCCAGGGGAGGGCTGAGGGAAACACCATATATTTT. Full variable domain (rest looked up from reference TRBV28 and TRBJ1-3): DVKVTQSSRYLVKRTGEKVFLECVQDMDHENMFWYRQDPGLGLRLIYFSYDVKMKEKGDIPEGYSVSREKKERFSLILESASTNQTSMYLCASSFQGRAEGNTIYFGEGSWLTVV.

The chain recombines TRBV5-1 with TRBJ1-6; a weak D match, TRBD1 (5 bases). Per germline, CDR1 SGHRS and CDR2 YFSETQ. V lost 0 bases, J lost 3 bases, and 10 bases lay in between. The CDR3 consists of 16 residues. DNA of the CDR3: TGCGCCAGCAGCTTGGTCAGGGAAGGCTATAATTCACCCCTCCACTTT. The encoded protein is CASSLVREGYNSPLHF.

The CDR3 nucleotides are TGCGCCAGCAGCTTGGAGGGGGCTACCTACAATGAGCAGTTCTTC. It yields the protein CASSLEGATYNEQFF. The chain employs TRBV5-1 and TRBJ2-1; 7 positions agree with TRBD1. The germline V gene encodes CDR1 SGHRS and CDR2 YFSETQ. Unmatched junction bases numbered 2, after V lost 0 bases and J lost 2 bases. The CDR3 length is 15 residues.

The chain has TRBV7-2 and TRBJ2-2, with 8 bases fitting TRBD2. The germline V gene encodes CDR1 SGHTA and CDR2 FQGNSA. CDR3 length equals 16 residues. The ends lost 5 bases at V and 2 bases at J; junction bases unmatched: 7. In DNA form, the CDR3 reads TGTGCCAGCAGCCTTAGCGGGGTAGTAAACACCGGGGAGCTGTTTTTT. Residues: CASSLSGVVNTGELFF. The full variable domain, with the rest looked up from reference TRBV7-2 and TRBJ2-2, is GAGVSQSPSNKVTEKGKDVELRCDPISGHTALYWYRQSLGQGLEFLIYFQGNSAPDKSGLPSDRFSAERTGGSVSTLTIQRTQQEDSAVYLCASSLSGVVNTGELFFGEGSRLTVL.

The CDR3 reads CASSLSKGISGGEQFF. Here the CDR3 DNA reads TGTGCCAGCAGCTTATCCAAGGGTATTTCGGGAGGAGAGCAGTTCTTC. This chain uses TRBV7-2 with TRBJ2-1, with 7 bases matching TRBD2. The CDR3 runs to 16 residues. V trimming: 2 bases; J trimming: 10 bases; junction bases outside the gene matches: 14. Germline CDR1 SGHTA, CDR2 FQGNSA. The full variable domain, with the rest looked up from reference TRBV7-2 and TRBJ2-1, is GAGVSQSPSNKVTEKGKDVELRCDPISGHTALYWYRQSLGQGLEFLIYFQGNSAPDKSGLPSDRFSAERTGGSVSTLTIQRTQQEDSAVYLCASSLSKGISGGEQFFGPGTRLTVL.

The chain carries TRBV7-9 and TRBJ2-6; D is unclear. Germline CDR1 SEHNR, CDR2 FQNEAQ (reference sequence). V was trimmed by 3 bases and J by 4 bases, leaving 19 bases between them. The CDR3 length is 18 residues. In DNA, the CDR3 is TGTGCCAGCAGCTTGGGCGAGATCTTGAGTTCCGGGGCCAACGTCCTGACTTTC. Its protein is CASSLGEILSSGANVLTF. The full variable domain, rest sourced from reference TRBV7-9 and TRBJ2-6, is DTGVSQNPRHKITKRGQNVTFRCDPISEHNRLYWYRQTLGQGPEFLTYFQNEAQLEKSRLLSDRFSAERPKGSFSTLEIQRTEQGDSAMYLCASSLGEILSSGANVLTFGAGSRLTVL.

This rearrangement joins TRBV6-2 or TRBV6-3 to TRBJ1-5, with unresolved D. Germline assignment: CDR1 MNHEY and CDR2 SVGEGT. Between the trimmed V and J ends, which lost 3 bases and 2 bases, there was a span of 8 bases. CDR3 length: 14 amino acids. The CDR3 spells CASSYSSRNQPQHF. CDR3 DNA sequence: TGTGCCAGCAGTTATTCGAGTCGCAATCAGCCCCAGCATTTT.

This clone was picked up many times. The V gene is TRBV20-1, the J gene TRBJ1-2; 8 nucleotides agree with TRBD1. Germline V gene sequence: CDR1 DFQATT, CDR2 SNEGSKA (reference sequence). V lost 3 bases to trimming and J lost 3 bases; unmatched junction nucleotides: 12. The CDR3 loop spans 16 amino acids. In DNA form, the CDR3 reads TGCAGTGCTAGTAAACAGGGGGTTTCAGTAGACTATGGCTACACCTTC. Protein product: CSASKQGVSVDYGYTF.

The V gene is TRBV11-1, the J gene TRBJ2-3; 9 positions match TRBD1. The V and J ends lost 5 bases and 2 bases, in that order; junction bases with no gene match: 8. From germline, CDR1 is SGHAT and CDR2 FQDESV (reference sequence). The CDR3 totals 16 residues. DNA of the CDR3: TGTGCCAGCAGCCCTAAACAGGGGGCGTTCACAGATACGCAGTATTTT. Amino acid sequence: CASSPKQGAFTDTQYF. The full variable domain, in which reference TRBV11-1 and TRBJ2-3 provide the parts outside the CDR3, is EAEVAQSPRYKITEKSQAVAFWCDPISGHATLYWYRQILGQGPELLVQFQDESVVDDSQLPKDRFSAERLKGVDSTLKIQPAELGDSAMYLCASSPKQGAFTDTQYFGPGTRLTVL.